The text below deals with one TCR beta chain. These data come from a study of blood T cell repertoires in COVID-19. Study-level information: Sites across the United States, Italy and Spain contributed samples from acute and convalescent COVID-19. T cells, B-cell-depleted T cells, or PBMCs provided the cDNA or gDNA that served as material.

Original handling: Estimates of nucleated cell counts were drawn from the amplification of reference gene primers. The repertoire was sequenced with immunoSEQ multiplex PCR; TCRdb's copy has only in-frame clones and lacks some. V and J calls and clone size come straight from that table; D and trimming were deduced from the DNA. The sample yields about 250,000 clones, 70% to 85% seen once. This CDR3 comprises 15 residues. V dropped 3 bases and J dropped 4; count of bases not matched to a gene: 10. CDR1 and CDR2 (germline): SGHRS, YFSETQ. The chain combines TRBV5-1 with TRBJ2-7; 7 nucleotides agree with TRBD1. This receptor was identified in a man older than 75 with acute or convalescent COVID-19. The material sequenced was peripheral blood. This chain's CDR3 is CASSSIRGKGYEQYF. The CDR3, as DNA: TGCGCCAGCAGCTCCATCAGGGGGAAAGGATACGAGCAGTACTTC.